Presented here are 7 T cell receptor beta chains from one specimen sequenced in a study of OX40 agonist ivuxolimab in advanced cancers. The assay was immunoSEQ multiplex PCR, and TCRdb's table has in-frame clones only and misses some. The table records fewer than 85,000 clones, approximately 90% of them present only once. Sequencing was performed on CD4+ or CD8+ T cells sorted from blood, taken in a trial of the OX40 agonist ivuxolimab. These receptors were taken from an adult with an advanced solid tumor such as melanoma, head and neck, liver or kidney cancer.

The chain combines TRBV7-2 with TRBJ1-2; 10 nucleotides align to TRBD1. J was trimmed by 5 bases and V by 3 bases; bases with no gene match: 6. From germline, CDR1 is SGHTA and CDR2 FQGNSA. The CDR3 loop spans 15 amino acids. Here the CDR3 reads CASSFQTGGGYGYTF. The CDR3 region has the DNA TGTGCCAGCAGCTTCCAGACAGGGGGCGGATATGGCTACACCTTC.

The gene calls are TRBV2 and TRBJ2-2, with D perhaps given as TRBD1 or TRBD2 (5 bases each). The CDR3 length is 13 residues. Trimming removed 3 bases from V and 5 bases from J, with 7 bases in between. Germline lookup yields CDR1 SNHLY and CDR2 FYNNEI. The CDR3 protein is CASSEGPTGELFF. Written as DNA, the CDR3 is TGTGCCAGCAGTGAGGGACCAACCGGGGAGCTGTTTTTT.

The chain employs TRBV7-9 and TRBJ2-1; D is unclear. The CDR3 length is 12 residues. Trimming took 5 bases from V and 5 from J, leaving 7 bases between them. The germline V gene has CDR1 SEHNR and CDR2 FQNEAQ (reference sequence). The DNA for the CDR3 is TGTGCCAGCAGCGTTATCGACAATGAGCAGTTCTTC. Protein sequence: CASSVIDNEQFF.

V and J are TRBV18 and TRBJ1-4; D gene uncertain. This CDR3 spans 15 amino acids. V lost 2 bases to trimming and J lost 0 bases, with 7 bases between them. CDR1 and CDR2 from the germline V gene are KGHSH and LQKENI. The CDR3 region is CASSPKPATNEKLFF. The DNA for the CDR3 is TGTGCCAGCTCACCAAAGCCTGCAACTAATGAAAAACTGTTTTTT.

CDR3 sequence: CAWSLQGDGYTF. The CDR3, as DNA: TGTGCCTGGAGTCTCCAGGGTGATGGCTACACCTTC. The chain recombines TRBV30 with TRBJ1-2; possibly TRBD1 for D (5 bases). Germline assignment: CDR1 GTSNPN and CDR2 SVGIG (reference sequence). V lost 2 bases to trimming and J lost 6 bases, with 10 bases between them. The CDR3 loop spans 12 amino acids.

The chain joins TRBV28 to TRBJ2-5, with TRBD2 matching 8 bases. Germline trimming cut 4 bases from V and 3 bases from J; bases unmatched to any gene: 7. CDR3 size: 15 residues. Germline loops: CDR1 MDHEN, CDR2 SYDVKM. CDR3 DNA: TGTGCCAGCAGTTACTTAGCGGGACCCGAAGAGACCCAGTACTTC. Translating gives CASSYLAGPEETQYF.

This clone was seen only a few times. The rearrangement uses TRBV10-3 and TRBJ1-2; 7 nucleotides agree with TRBD1. This CDR3 region has 14 residues. The V and J ends lost 2 bases and 4 bases, in that order; junction bases with no gene match: 4. CDR1 and CDR2 (germline): ENHRY, SYGVKD. The CDR3 sequence: CAISEPTGTYGYTF. Here the CDR3 DNA reads TGTGCCATCAGTGAGCCGACAGGGACCTATGGCTACACCTTC.